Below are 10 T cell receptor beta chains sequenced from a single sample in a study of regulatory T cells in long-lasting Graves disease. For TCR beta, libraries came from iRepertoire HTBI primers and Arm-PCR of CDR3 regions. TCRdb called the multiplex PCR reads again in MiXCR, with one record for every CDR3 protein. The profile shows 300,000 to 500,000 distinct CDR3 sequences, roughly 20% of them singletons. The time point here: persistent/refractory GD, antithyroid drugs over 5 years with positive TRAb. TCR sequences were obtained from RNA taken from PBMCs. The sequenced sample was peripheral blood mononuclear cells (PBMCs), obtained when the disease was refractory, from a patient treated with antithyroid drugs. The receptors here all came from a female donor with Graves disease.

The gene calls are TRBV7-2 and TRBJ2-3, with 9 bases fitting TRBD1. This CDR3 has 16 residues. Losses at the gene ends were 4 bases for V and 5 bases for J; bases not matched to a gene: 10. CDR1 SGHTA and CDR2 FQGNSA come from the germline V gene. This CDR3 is CASSSPGQGRGDTQYF. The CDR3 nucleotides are TGTGCCAGCAGCTCCCCGGGACAGGGTCGAGGAGATACGCAGTATTTT.

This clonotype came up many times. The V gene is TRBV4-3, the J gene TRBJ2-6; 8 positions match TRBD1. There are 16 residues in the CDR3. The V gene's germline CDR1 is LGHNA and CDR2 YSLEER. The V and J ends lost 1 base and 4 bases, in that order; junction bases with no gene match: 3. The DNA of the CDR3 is TGCGCCAGCAGCCAAGGGACAGGGCCCGGGGCCAACGTCCTGACTTTC. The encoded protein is CASSQGTGPGANVLTF.

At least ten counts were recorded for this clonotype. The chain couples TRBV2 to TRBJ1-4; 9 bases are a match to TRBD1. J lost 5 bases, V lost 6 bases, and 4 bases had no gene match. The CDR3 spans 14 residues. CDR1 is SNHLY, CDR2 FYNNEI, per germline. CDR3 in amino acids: CASRDRGVNEKLFF. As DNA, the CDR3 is TGTGCCAGCAGAGACAGGGGGGTCAATGAAAAACTGTTTTTT.

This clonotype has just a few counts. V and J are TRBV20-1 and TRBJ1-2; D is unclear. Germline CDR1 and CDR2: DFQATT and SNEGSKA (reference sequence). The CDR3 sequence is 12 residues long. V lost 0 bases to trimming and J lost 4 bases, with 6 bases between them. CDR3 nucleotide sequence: TGCAGTGCTAGAGAACAGATCTATGGCTACACCTTC. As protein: CSAREQIYGYTF.

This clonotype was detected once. The CDR3 nucleotides are TGTGCCAGCAGCACTGGGACACAGAACACCGGGGAGCTGTTTTTT. Its protein is CASSTGTQNTGELFF. This sequence joins TRBV7-2 and TRBJ2-2; tentative D call: TRBD1 (6 bases). CDR3 length: 15 amino acids. Trimming took off 5 bases at V and 1 base at J, with 11 bases between the two ends. Germline values: CDR1 SGHTA, CDR2 FQGNSA.

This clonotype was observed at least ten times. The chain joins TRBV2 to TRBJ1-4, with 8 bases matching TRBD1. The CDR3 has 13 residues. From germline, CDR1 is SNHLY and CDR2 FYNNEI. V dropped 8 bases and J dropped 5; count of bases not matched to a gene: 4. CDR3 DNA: TGTGCCAGCTCGGGACAGGCCAATGAAAAACTGTTTTTT. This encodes CASSGQANEKLFF.

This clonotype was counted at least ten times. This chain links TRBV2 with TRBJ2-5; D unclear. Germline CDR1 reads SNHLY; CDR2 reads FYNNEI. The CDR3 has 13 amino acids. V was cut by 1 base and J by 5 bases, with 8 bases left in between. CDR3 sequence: CASSEVGYETQYF. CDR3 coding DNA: TGTGCCAGCAGTGAAGTAGGGTACGAGACCCAGTACTTC.

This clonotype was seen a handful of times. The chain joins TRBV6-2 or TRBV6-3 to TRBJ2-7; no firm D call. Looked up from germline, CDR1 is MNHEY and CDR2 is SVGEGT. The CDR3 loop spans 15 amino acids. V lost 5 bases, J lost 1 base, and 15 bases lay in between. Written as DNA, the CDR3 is TGTGCCAGCAGTGTGAGACGCCCTATTTCCTACGAGCAGTACTTC. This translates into CASSVRRPISYEQYF.

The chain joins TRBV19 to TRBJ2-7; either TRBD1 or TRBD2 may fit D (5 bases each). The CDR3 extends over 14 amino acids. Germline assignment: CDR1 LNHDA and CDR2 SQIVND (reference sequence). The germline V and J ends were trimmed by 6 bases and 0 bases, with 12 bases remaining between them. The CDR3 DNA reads TGTGCCAGTAGGGATCCGGGACCCTCCTACGAGCAGTACTTC. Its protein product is CASRDPGPSYEQYF.

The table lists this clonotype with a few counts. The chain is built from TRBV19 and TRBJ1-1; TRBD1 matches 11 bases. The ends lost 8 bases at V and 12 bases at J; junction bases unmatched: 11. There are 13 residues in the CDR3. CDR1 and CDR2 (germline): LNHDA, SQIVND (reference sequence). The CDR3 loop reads CASSYGQGARSFF. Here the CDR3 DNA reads TGTGCCAGTTCGTATGGACAGGGGGCTCGGTCTTTCTTT.